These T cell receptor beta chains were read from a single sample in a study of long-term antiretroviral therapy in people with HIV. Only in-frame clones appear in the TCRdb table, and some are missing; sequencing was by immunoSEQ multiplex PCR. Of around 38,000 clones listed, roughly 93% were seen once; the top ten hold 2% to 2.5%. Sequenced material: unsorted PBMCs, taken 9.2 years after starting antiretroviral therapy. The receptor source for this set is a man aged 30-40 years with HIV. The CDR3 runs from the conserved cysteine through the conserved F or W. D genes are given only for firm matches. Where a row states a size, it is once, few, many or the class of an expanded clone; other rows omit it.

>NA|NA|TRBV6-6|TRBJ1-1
TGTGCCAGCAGTCCCCTGGACTGGGAGTGGACTGAAGCTTTCTTT
CASSPLDWEWTEAFF
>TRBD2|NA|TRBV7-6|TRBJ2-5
TGTGCCAGCAGCTTTACAACCCTCGCTAGCGGGGACGAGACCCAGTACTTC
CASSFTTLASGDETQYF
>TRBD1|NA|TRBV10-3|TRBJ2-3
TGTGCCATCAGTGACAGGGGGGATACGCAGTATTTT
CAISDRGDTQYF
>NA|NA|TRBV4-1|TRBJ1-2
TGCGCCAGCAGCGCCCACAGGGATGGCTACACCTTC
CASSAHRDGYTF
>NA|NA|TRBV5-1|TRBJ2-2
TGCGCCAGCAGCTTGGGGAGGGAACACACCGGGGAGCTGTTTTTT
CASSLGREHTGELFF
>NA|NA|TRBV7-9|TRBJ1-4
TGTGCCAGCAGCCTCCGGGCGGGCGATGAAAAACTGTTTTTT
CASSLRAGDEKLFF
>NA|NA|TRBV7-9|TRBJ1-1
TGTGCCAGCACTAAGGTCGGCAGCCCGAACACTGAAGCTTTCTTT
CASTKVGSPNTEAFF
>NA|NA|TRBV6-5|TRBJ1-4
TGTGCCAGCAGATTAACAGGCGCAACTAATGAAAAACTGTTTTTT
CASRLTGATNEKLFF
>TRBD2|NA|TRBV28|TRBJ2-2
TGTGCCAGCAGTCAACGTCGGGGGGTTAAAGTTGGGGAGCTGTTTTTT
CASSQRRGVKVGELFF
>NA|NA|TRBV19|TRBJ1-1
TGTGCCAGTGCCTCGACATCACTAAACACTGAAGCTTTCTTT
CASASTSLNTEAFF
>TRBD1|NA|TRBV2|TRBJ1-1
TGTGCCAGCATGGGGGACAGGAACACAAATCCCTTCTTT
CASMGDRNTNPFF
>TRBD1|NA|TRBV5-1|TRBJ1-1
TGCGCCAGCAGCTTGGTGGGACAGGGGAGGTTGAACACTGAAGCTTTCTTT
CASSLVGQGRLNTEAFF
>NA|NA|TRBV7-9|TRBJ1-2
TGTGCCAGCAGCTTAGCTACCATTATTGGCTACACCTTC
CASSLATIIGYTF
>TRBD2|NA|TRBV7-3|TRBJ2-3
TGTGCCAGCAGCTTAGCGGGGGGCACAGATACGCAGTATTTT
CASSLAGGTDTQYF
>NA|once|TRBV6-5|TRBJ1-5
TGTGCCAGCAGTTACATGGCACCAAATCAGCCCCAGCATTTT
CASSYMAPNQPQHF
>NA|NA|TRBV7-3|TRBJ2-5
TGTGCCAGCAGTCCCGACAGCGGGGAGACCCAGTACTTC
CASSPDSGETQYF
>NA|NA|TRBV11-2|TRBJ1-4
TGTGCCAGCAGCCCTTGGGGGACGGCGAAAACTAATGAAAAACTGTTTTTT
CASSPWGTAKTNEKLFF
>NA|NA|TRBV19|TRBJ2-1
TGTGCCAGTAGTATGGGAGGGGGCCCCTACAATGAGCAGTTCTTC
CASSMGGGPYNEQFF
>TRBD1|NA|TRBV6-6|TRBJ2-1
TGTGCCAGCAGTTACTCAGGACAGGGCCCCGGTGGTGAGCAGTTCTTC
CASSYSGQGPGGEQFF
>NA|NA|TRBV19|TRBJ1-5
TGTGCCAGTAGGACAGATAATCAGCCCCAGCATTTT
CASRTDNQPQHF
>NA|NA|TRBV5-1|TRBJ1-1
TGCGCCAGCAGCTTGGGCGGTGGGGACACTGAAGCTTTCTTT
CASSLGGGDTEAFF
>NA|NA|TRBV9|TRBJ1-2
TGTGCCAGCAGCAACAGCGCGGGAGTTGGGGGATCCTATGGCTACACCTTC
CASSNSAGVGGSYGYTF
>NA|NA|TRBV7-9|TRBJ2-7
TGTGCCAGCAGCTTATTCCCAGGAGAGCAGTACTTC
CASSLFPGEQYF
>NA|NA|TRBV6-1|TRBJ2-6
TGTGCCACCACGACTCCTTCCGGAGTCCTGACTTTC
CATTTPSGVLTF
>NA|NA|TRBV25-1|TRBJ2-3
TGTGCCAGCACAACACAAGGAGATACGCAGTATTTT
CASTTQGDTQYF
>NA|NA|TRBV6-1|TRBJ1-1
TGTGCCAGCAGTGACGGAACAGGGGAAGCTTTCTTT
CASSDGTGEAFF
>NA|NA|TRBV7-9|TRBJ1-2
TGTGCCAGCAGCTTATCCCCAGAGGGCTATGGCTACACCTTC
CASSLSPEGYGYTF
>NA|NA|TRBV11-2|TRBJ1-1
TGTGCCAGCACCCGAGGCTTGGGAAGTACTGAAGCTTTCTTT
CASTRGLGSTEAFF
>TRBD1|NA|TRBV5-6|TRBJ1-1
TGTGCCAGCAGCCTCCAGGGGGGGAAGAGGTGGATGAACACTGAAGCTTTCTTT
CASSLQGGKRWMNTEAFF
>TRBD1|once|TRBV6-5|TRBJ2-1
TGTGCCAGCAGCCTCGACTGGACAGGGCACAATGAGCAGTTCTTC
CASSLDWTGHNEQFF
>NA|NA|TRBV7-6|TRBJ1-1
TGTGCCAGCAGCTTAGGACGTCTGGATGTCAACACTGAAGCTTTCTTT
CASSLGRLDVNTEAFF
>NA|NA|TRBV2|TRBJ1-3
TGTGCCAGCAGTGGACAGGTCCCTGGAAACACCATATATTTT
CASSGQVPGNTIYF
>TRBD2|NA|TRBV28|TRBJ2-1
TGTGCCAGCAGTTTCACTAGCGGGGTCGGAAACCATGAGCAGTTCTTC
CASSFTSGVGNHEQFF
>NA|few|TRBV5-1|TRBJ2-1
TGCGCCAGCAGCTTGTCCGGGGGCGAAAGGGATGAGCAGTTCTTC
CASSLSGGERDEQFF
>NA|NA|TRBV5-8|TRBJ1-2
TGTGCCAGCAGCGAAACGGGACCCAACTATGGCTACACCTTC
CASSETGPNYGYTF
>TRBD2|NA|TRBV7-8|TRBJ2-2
TGTGCCAGCAGCGACTCGAGCGGGGGGGGGAACACCGGGGAGCTGTTTTTT
CASSDSSGGGNTGELFF
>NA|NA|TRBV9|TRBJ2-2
TGTGCCAGCAGCGTAGCGACAGCGGGCACCGGGGAGCTGTTTTTT
CASSVATAGTGELFF
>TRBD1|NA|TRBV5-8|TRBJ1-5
TGTGCCAGCTCCCCCTTACAGGGGAGCAATCAGCCCCAGCATTTT
CASSPLQGSNQPQHF
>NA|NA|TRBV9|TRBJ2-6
TGTGCCAGCAGCGCATATAGGTGGGACTCTGGGGCCAACGTCCTGACTTTC
CASSAYRWDSGANVLTF
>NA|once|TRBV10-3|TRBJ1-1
TGTGCCATCAGTGCAGGGCAGGGAGGTAGCACTGAAGCTTTCTTT
CAISAGQGGSTEAFF
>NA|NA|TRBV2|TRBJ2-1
TGTGCCAGCATGGTTAGCGGAGGATCCGATGAGCAGTTCTTC
CASMVSGGSDEQFF
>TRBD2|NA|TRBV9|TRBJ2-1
TGTGCCAGCAGCGACCCCTCATTAGCGGGGCAGTTCTTC
CASSDPSLAGQFF
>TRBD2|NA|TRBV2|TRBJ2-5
TGTGCCAGCAGGCCGGGACTAGCGAAAGAGACCCAGTACTTC
CASRPGLAKETQYF
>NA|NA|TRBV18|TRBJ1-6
TGTGCCAGCTCACCGTACAAGATGGATTCACCCCTCCACTTT
CASSPYKMDSPLHF
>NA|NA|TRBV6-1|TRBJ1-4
TGTGCCAGCAGGGCACGAAATGAAAAACTGTTTTTT
CASRARNEKLFF